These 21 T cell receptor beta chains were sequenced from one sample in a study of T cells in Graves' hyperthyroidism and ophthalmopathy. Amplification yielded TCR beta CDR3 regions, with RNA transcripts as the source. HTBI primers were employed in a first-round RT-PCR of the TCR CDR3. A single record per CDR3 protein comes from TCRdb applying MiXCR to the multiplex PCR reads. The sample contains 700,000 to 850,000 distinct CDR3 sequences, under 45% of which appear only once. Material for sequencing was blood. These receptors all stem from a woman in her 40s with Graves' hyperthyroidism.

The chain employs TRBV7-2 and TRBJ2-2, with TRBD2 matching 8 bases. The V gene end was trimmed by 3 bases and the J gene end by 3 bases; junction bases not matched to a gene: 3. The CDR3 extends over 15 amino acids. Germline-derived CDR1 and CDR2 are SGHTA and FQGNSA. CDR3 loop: CASSLGRGDTGELFF. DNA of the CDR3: TGTGCCAGCAGCTTGGGGCGGGGGGACACCGGGGAGCTGTTTTTT.

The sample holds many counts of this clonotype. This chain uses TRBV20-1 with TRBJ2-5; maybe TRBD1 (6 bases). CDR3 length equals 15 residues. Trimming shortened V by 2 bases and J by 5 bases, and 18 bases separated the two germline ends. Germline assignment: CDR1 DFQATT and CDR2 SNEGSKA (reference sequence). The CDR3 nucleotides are TGCAGTGCTAGATCTCTTGTGGGGGCGGAGGAGACCCAGTACTTC. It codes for CSARSLVGAEETQYF.

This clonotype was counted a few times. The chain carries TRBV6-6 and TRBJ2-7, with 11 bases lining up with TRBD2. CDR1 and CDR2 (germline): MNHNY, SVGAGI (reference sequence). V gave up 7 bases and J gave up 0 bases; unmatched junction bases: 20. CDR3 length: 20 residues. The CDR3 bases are TGTGCCAGCACCACCTCCCTACTAGCGGGGGTAACAATCAGCTCCTACGAGCAGTACTTC. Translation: CASTTSLLAGVTISSYEQYF.

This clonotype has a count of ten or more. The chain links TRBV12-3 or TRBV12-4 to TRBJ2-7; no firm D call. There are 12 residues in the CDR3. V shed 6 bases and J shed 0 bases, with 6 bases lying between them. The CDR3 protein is CASSPNSYEQYF. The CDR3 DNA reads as TGTGCCAGCAGCCCCAACTCCTACGAGCAGTACTTC.

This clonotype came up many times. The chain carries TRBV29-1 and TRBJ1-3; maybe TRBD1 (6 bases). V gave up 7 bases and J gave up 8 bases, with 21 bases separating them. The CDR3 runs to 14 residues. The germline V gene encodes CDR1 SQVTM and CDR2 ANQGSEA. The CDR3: CSASTGTPPDTIYF. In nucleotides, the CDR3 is TGCAGCGCATCCACAGGGACCCCGCCGGACACCATATATTTT.

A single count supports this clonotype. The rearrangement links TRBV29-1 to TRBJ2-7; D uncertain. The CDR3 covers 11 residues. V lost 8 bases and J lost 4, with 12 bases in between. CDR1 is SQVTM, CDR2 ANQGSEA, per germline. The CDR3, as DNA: TGCAGCTTCCCGGTGGGATACGAGCAGTACTTC. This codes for CSFPVGYEQYF.

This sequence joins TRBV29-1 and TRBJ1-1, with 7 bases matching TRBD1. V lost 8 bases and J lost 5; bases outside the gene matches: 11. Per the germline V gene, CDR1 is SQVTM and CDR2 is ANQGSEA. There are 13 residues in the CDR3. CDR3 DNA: TGCAGCCAAGGGACAGCTCGAGGGACTGAAGCTTTCTTT. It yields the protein CSQGTARGTEAFF.

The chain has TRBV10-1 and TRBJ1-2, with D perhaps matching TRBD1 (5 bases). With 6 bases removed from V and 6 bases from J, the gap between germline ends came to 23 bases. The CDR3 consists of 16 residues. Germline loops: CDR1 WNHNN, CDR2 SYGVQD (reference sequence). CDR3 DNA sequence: TGCGCCAGCAGACAGGACATCGACACCGGGGGACATGGCTACACCTTC. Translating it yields CASRQDIDTGGHGYTF.

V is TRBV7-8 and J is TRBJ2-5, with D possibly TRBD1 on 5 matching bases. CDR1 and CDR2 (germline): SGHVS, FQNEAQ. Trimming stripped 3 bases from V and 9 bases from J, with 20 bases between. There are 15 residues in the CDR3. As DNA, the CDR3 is TGTGCCAGCAGCTTCGTCAGGGTCGCTGGTCAGCCCCAGTACTTC. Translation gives CASSFVRVAGQPQYF.

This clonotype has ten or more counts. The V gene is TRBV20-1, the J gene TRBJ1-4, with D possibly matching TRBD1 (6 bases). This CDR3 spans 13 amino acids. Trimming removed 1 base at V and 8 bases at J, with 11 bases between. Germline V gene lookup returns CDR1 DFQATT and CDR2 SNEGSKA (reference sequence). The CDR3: CSARVGGEEKLFF. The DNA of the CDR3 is TGCAGTGCTAGAGTGGGGGGCGAGGAAAAACTGTTTTTT.

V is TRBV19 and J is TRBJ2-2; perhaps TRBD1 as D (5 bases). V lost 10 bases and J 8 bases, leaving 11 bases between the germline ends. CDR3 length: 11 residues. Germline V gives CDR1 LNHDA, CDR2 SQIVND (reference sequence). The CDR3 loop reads CATRGSGELFF. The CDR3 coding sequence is TGTGCCACTAGGGGATCTGGGGAGCTGTTTTTT.

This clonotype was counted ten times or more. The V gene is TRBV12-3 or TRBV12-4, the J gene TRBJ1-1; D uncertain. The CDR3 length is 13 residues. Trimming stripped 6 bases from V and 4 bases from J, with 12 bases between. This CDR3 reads CASSMLTSTEAFF. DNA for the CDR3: TGTGCCAGCAGCATGCTGACAAGCACTGAAGCTTTCTTT.

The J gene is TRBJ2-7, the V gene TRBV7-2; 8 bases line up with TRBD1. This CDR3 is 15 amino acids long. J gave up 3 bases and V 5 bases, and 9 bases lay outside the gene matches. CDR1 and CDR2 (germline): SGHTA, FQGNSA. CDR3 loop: CASSQARDRNYEQYF. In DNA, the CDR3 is TGTGCCAGCAGCCAAGCCCGGGACAGGAACTACGAGCAGTACTTC.

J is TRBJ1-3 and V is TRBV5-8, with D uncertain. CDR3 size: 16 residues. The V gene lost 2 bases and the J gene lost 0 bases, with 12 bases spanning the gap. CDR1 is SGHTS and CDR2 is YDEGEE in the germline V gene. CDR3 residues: CASSFHRGSSGNTIYF. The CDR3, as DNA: TGTGCCAGCAGCTTCCATAGAGGCTCCTCTGGAAACACCATATATTTT.

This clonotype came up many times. The CDR3 protein is CASSPGQGVYGYTF. CDR3 DNA sequence: TGTGCCAGCAGTCCCGGACAGGGAGTCTATGGCTACACCTTC. The rearrangement links TRBV6-5 to TRBJ1-2, with TRBD1 identical over 8 bases. CDR3 length: 14 amino acids. Germline CDR1 is MNHEY and CDR2 is SVGAGI. J was trimmed by 4 bases and V by 5 bases; bases with no gene match: 6.

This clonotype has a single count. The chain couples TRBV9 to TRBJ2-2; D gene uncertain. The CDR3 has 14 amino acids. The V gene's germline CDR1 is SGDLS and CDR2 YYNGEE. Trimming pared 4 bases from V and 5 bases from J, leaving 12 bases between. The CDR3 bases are TGTGCCAGCAGCTTATTATCCGAGACCGGGGAGCTGTTTTTT. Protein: CASSLLSETGELFF.

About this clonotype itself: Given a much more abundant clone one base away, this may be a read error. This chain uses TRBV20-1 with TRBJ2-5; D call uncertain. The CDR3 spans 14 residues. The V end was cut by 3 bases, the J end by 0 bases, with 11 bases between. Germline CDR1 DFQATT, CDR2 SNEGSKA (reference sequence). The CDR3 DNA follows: TGCAGTGCTAGTGAACCGGCGTACCAAGAGACCCAGTACTTC. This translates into CSASEPAYQETQYF.

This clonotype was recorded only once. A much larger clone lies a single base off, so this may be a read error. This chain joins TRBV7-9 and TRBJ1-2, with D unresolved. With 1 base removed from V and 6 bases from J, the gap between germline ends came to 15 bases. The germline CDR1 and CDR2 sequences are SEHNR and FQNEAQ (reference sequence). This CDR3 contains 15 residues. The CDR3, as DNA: TGTGCCAGCAGCTTAGAGGTTTCGGGGAACCATGGCTACACCTTC. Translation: CASSLEVSGNHGYTF.

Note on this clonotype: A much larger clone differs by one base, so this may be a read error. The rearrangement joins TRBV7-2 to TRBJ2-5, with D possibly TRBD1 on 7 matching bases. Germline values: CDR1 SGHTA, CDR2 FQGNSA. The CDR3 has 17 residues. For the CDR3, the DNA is TGCGCCAGCAGCTCCCAGGGGGGAGGAGGAGGGCAAGAGACCCAGTACTTC. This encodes CASSSQGGGGGQETQYF.

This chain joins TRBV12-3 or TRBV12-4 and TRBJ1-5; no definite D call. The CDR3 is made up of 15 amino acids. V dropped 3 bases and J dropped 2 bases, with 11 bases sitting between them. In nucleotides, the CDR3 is TGTGCCAGCAGTTTCCAGGCCGGGGGCAATCAGCCCCAGCATTTT. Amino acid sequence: CASSFQAGGNQPQHF.

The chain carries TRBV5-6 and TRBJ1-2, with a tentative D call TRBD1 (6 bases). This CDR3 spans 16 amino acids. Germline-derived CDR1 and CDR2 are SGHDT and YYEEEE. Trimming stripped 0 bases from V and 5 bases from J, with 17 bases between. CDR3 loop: CASSLAGGARFYGYTF. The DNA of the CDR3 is TGTGCCAGCAGCTTGGCCGGGGGGGCTCGCTTTTATGGCTACACCTTC.